Following are 26 T cell receptor beta chains from one sample sequenced in a study of blood T cell repertoires in COVID-19. Measured with immunoSEQ multiplex PCR; TCRdb has only the in-frame clones, and not every one. The sample yields over 150,000 clones, roughly 87% seen once. The specimen was peripheral blood. The receptors here all came from a woman aged 60-75 years who had recovered from COVID-19.

This chain connects TRBV6-5 to TRBJ2-1; 8 positions agree with TRBD2. The germline gives CDR1 MNHEY, CDR2 SVGAGI. The CDR3 is made up of 15 amino acids. J lost 4 bases, V lost 6 bases, and 8 bases had no gene match. The CDR3 region has the DNA TGTGCCAGCAGCCCCGGACTAGCACGGTACAATGAGCAGTTCTTC. Translated, it gives CASSPGLARYNEQFF.

The rearrangement links TRBV28 to TRBJ1-6; 7 nucleotides agree with TRBD1. The CDR3 is made up of 11 amino acids. Per the germline V gene, CDR1 is MDHEN and CDR2 is SYDVKM. With V trimmed by 5 bases and J by 14 bases, 3 bases remained unmatched. The CDR3 loop is CASSTQGALHF. CDR3 nucleotide sequence: TGTGCCAGCAGTACCCAGGGGGCCCTCCACTTT.

The chain joins TRBV4-2 to TRBJ1-3, with a weak D call TRBD1 (5 bases). Germline V gives CDR1 LGHNA, CDR2 YNFKEQ. The germline V and J ends were trimmed by 4 bases and 4 bases, with 11 bases remaining between them. The CDR3 is 14 residues long. This CDR3 is CASSLSRVGNTIYF. Written as DNA, the CDR3 is TGTGCCAGCAGCCTTTCCAGGGTCGGAAACACCATATATTTT.

The chain carries TRBV6-5 and TRBJ1-5; 7 nucleotides align to TRBD1. Germline V gene lookup returns CDR1 MNHEY and CDR2 SVGAGI. J lost 7 bases, V lost 8 bases, and 14 bases had no gene match. CDR3 size: 15 residues. The CDR3: CASGGEGQSNQPQHF. The CDR3 region has the DNA TGTGCCAGCGGAGGAGAGGGACAGTCCAACCAGCCCCAGCATTTT.

The rearrangement links TRBV6-5 to TRBJ1-3; a possible D gene is TRBD1 (5 bases). The CDR3 contains 15 residues. V was clipped by 7 bases and J by 0 bases, with 13 bases between them. Germline V lookup: CDR1 MNHEY, CDR2 SVGAGI. The CDR3 region has the DNA TGTGCCAGCACCGGACACATCAACTCTGGAAACACCATATATTTT. Its translation is CASTGHINSGNTIYF.

This sequence joins TRBV18 and TRBJ2-2; 7 bases align to TRBD1. The CDR3 runs to 16 residues. CDR1 and CDR2 from the germline V gene are KGHSH and LQKENI. V shed 3 bases, J shed 0 bases, and the junction held 4 bases outside the gene matches. In nucleotides, the CDR3 is TGTGCCAGCTCACCTTTCCAGGGGGCGAACACCGGGGAGCTGTTTTTT. Its protein is CASSPFQGANTGELFF. Looking up the rest from reference TRBV18 and TRBJ2-2 gives the full variable domain: NAGVMQNPRHLVRRRGQEARLRCSPMKGHSHVYWYRQLPEEGLKFMVYLQKENIIDESGMPKERFSAEFPKEGPSILRIQQVVRGDSAAYFCASSPFQGANTGELFFGEGSRLTVL.

This clone was counted only a few times. The gene calls are TRBV27 and TRBJ2-2, with 8 positions matching TRBD1. The germline V gene encodes CDR1 MNHEY and CDR2 SMNVEV (reference sequence). Losses at the gene ends were 7 bases for V and 7 bases for J; bases not matched to a gene: 8. The length of the CDR3 is 14 residues. The CDR3 bases are TGTGCCAGCAAAAGACAGGGGAGGAGCGGGGAGCTGTTTTTT. The encoded protein is CASKRQGRSGELFF.

The V call is TRBV28, the J call TRBJ1-2, with 8 bases identical to TRBD1. The V segment lost 5 bases and the J segment 4 bases; nucleotides outside the gene matches: 9. CDR1 and CDR2 (germline): MDHEN, SYDVKM. CDR3 length: 15 amino acids. CDR3 bases: TGTGCCAGCAGTCCCCAGTTGGACAGGGTCTATGGCTACACCTTC. Encoded protein: CASSPQLDRVYGYTF.

The V and J genes are TRBV2 and TRBJ2-5; maybe TRBD1 (6 bases). CDR3 size: 13 residues. V was clipped by 3 bases and J by 7 bases, with 12 bases between them. CDR1 SNHLY and CDR2 FYNNEI come from the germline V gene. In DNA, the CDR3 is TGTGCCAGCAGTGATGGGGGCTTGGCGACCCAGTACTTC. Protein: CASSDGGLATQYF.

V usage is TRBV6-1 and J usage is TRBJ2-1; 9 nucleotides align to TRBD1. In germline, CDR1 is MNHNS, CDR2 SASEGT. This CDR3 is built from 19 residues. The junction had 11 bases not matched to a gene; V was cut back by 0 bases and J by 2 bases. CDR3 sequence (DNA): TGTGCCAGCAGTGAAGCACTAGCGCGTTGGACAGGGGCCTACAATGAGCAGTTCTTC. This gives the protein CASSEALARWTGAYNEQFF.

V and J are TRBV24-1 and TRBJ2-7; 7 bases are shared with TRBD1. The CDR3 contains 16 residues. J gave up 5 bases and V 2 bases, and 11 bases lay outside the gene matches. Germline-derived CDR1 and CDR2 are KGHDR and SFDVKD. The CDR3 DNA reads TGTGCCACCAGTGATTCCGGTGCGACAGGGCAACACGAGCAGTACTTC. Amino acid sequence: CATSDSGATGQHEQYF.

This chain uses TRBV4-3 with TRBJ2-3; 7 positions agree with TRBD2. CDR1 is LGHNA, CDR2 YSLEER, per germline. V shed 3 bases, J shed 3 bases, and the junction held 9 bases outside the gene matches. This CDR3 region has 16 residues. The CDR3 sequence is CASSQGNSGATDTQYF. The DNA for the CDR3 is TGCGCCAGCAGCCAGGGAAACAGCGGGGCGACAGATACGCAGTATTTT.

The rearrangement links TRBV5-4 to TRBJ2-7, with a tentative D call TRBD2 (6 bases). The CDR3 has 13 amino acids. Deletions cut 6 bases from V and 6 bases from J, with 16 bases between. Germline lookup yields CDR1 SGHNT and CDR2 YYREEE (reference sequence). This CDR3 is CASTAGTPPEQYF. The CDR3 nucleotides read TGTGCCAGCACGGCCGGGACTCCACCCGAGCAGTACTTC. Filled out from reference TRBV5-4 and TRBJ2-7, the complete variable domain reads ETGVTQSPTHLIKTRGQQVTLRCSSQSGHNTVSWYQQALGQGPQFIFQYYREEENGRGNFPPRFSGLQFPNYSSELNVNALELDDSALYLCASTAGTPPEQYFGPGTRLTVT.

The rearrangement joins TRBV5-1 to TRBJ2-1, with TRBD2 identical over 11 bases. The CDR3 has 14 residues. Trimming cost V 3 bases and J 5 bases; bases outside gene matches: 1. CDR1 and CDR2 (germline): SGHRS, YFSETQ. This CDR3 is CASSSLAGDNEQFF. CDR3 DNA: TGCGCCAGCAGCTCACTAGCGGGGGACAATGAGCAGTTCTTC.

This clone appeared a few times. The chain has TRBV5-8 and TRBJ1-1; 8 positions agree with TRBD1. The CDR3 loop spans 15 amino acids. V trimming: 1 base; J trimming: 0 bases; junction bases outside the gene matches: 2. CDR1 is SGHTS, CDR2 YDEGEE, per germline. The CDR3 loop reads CASSLFRGLNTEAFF. The CDR3 DNA follows: TGTGCCAGCAGCTTGTTCAGGGGGCTGAACACTGAAGCTTTCTTT.

This clone was detected a few times. DNA for the CDR3: TGTGCCTCGGGGACTAGCGGGGGGGTAGAGACCCAGTACTTC. Translated, it gives CASGTSGGVETQYF. The chain uses TRBV3-1 (or the pseudogene TRBV3-2) and TRBJ2-5; 16 bases align to TRBD2. This CDR3 has 14 residues. Germline CDR1 reads LGHDT; CDR2 reads YNNKEL (reference sequence). The ends lost 11 bases at V and 4 bases at J; junction bases unmatched: 4.

The chain uses TRBV7-9 and TRBJ2-7; 10 nucleotides align to TRBD1. With V trimmed by 1 base and J by 9 bases, 6 bases remained unmatched. The CDR3 is 14 residues long. Germline CDR1 reads SEHNR; CDR2 reads FQNEAQ (reference sequence). Here the CDR3 DNA reads TGTGCCAGCAGCTTAGGACAGGGGGCAGACGGGCAGTACTTC. Protein product: CASSLGQGADGQYF.

In DNA, the CDR3 is TGTGCCAGCAGCTTGGCAGGGGGCGGAGGAATTCAGCCCCAGCATTTT. Translated, it gives CASSLAGGGGIQPQHF. The J gene is TRBJ1-5, the V gene TRBV5-5; 8 nucleotides match TRBD1. The CDR3 sequence is 16 residues long. The germline V gene has CDR1 SGHKS and CDR2 YYEKEE (reference sequence). The V segment lost 0 bases and the J segment 6 bases; nucleotides outside the gene matches: 8.

The chain has TRBV5-1 and TRBJ2-4; 15 bases fit TRBD2. From germline, CDR1 is SGHRS and CDR2 YFSETQ. This CDR3 spans 16 amino acids. The V segment lost 5 bases and the J segment 6 bases; nucleotides outside the gene matches: 6. The CDR3, as DNA: TGCGCCAGCAGAGGGACTAGCGGGGGGCCCGGAAACATTCAGTACTTC. It specifies CASRGTSGGPGNIQYF.

This sequence joins TRBV6-2 or TRBV6-3 and TRBJ1-4; D is possibly TRBD1 (6 bases). This CDR3 is built from 16 residues. CDR1 is MNHEY, CDR2 SVGEGT, per germline. Trimming left V 6 bases short and J 0 bases short, with 14 bases between. CDR3: CASSPQGWATNEKLFF. The CDR3 DNA reads as TGTGCCAGCAGCCCTCAGGGGTGGGCAACTAATGAAAAACTGTTTTTT.

This clone was counted between two and nine times. The genes are TRBV4-1 and TRBJ2-7; tentatively, D is TRBD1 (6 bases). V gave up 2 bases and J gave up 3 bases, with 11 bases separating them. Germline values: CDR1 MGHRA, CDR2 YSYEKL. This CDR3 comprises 14 residues. CDR3 DNA sequence: TGCGCCAGCAGCCAACCGGACAGAGTCTACGAGCAGTACTTC. It specifies CASSQPDRVYEQYF.

This chain joins TRBV11-2 and TRBJ1-1; 10 positions agree with TRBD1. Germline V gene lookup returns CDR1 SGHAT and CDR2 FQNNGV. J gave up 4 bases and V 6 bases, and 11 bases lay outside the gene matches. The CDR3 has 16 residues. The CDR3 region is CASSHGPGQGRTEAFF. The CDR3 DNA reads as TGTGCCAGCAGTCATGGCCCGGGACAGGGGCGCACTGAAGCTTTCTTT. Using reference TRBV11-2 and TRBJ1-1 for the parts outside the CDR3, the full variable domain is EAGVAQSPRYKIIEKRQSVAFWCNPISGHATLYWYQQILGQGPKLLIQFQNNGVVDDSQLPKDRFSAERLKGVDSTLKIQPAKLEDSAVYLCASSHGPGQGRTEAFFGQGTRLTVV.

The V and J genes are TRBV6-5 and TRBJ2-7, with 7 positions matching TRBD1. The CDR3 consists of 14 residues. Germline lookup yields CDR1 MNHEY and CDR2 SVGAGI. Trimming at V came to 10 bases and at J to 2 bases, leaving 11 bases not matched to a gene. CDR3 in amino acids: CATSSGTATYEQYF. As DNA, the CDR3 is TGTGCCACTAGTTCCGGGACAGCCACCTACGAGCAGTACTTC.

Only one count was recorded for this clone. The chain uses TRBV6-4 and TRBJ2-3, with a possible D match to TRBD1 (6 bases). CDR3 length: 15 amino acids. Germline V gene lookup returns CDR1 MRHNA and CDR2 SNTAGT. V was trimmed by 4 bases and J by 1 base, leaving 12 bases between them. The CDR3, as DNA: TGTGCCAGCAGTGCACAGGGACCGGGCACAGATACGCAGTATTTT. It codes for CASSAQGPGTDTQYF.

The CDR3 here is CASSTGLGLAKNIQYF. In DNA form, the CDR3 reads TGTGCCAGCAGCACGGGACTAGGGCTAGCCAAAAACATTCAGTACTTC. The chain joins TRBV5-4 to TRBJ2-4, with TRBD2 identical over 8 bases. The CDR3 totals 16 residues. CDR1 and CDR2 (germline): SGHNT, YYREEE (reference sequence). V lost 4 bases and J lost 0; bases outside the gene matches: 6.

The chain's CDR3 is CAISGGQGGNEQFF. The CDR3 DNA sequence: TGTGCCATCAGTGGGGGACAGGGGGGCAATGAGCAGTTCTTC. The rearrangement joins TRBV10-3 to TRBJ2-1; 11 bases map to TRBD1. There are 14 residues in the CDR3. V was pared by 4 bases and J by 6 bases, with 2 bases of the junction left unmatched. The germline CDR1 and CDR2 sequences are ENHRY and SYGVKD.